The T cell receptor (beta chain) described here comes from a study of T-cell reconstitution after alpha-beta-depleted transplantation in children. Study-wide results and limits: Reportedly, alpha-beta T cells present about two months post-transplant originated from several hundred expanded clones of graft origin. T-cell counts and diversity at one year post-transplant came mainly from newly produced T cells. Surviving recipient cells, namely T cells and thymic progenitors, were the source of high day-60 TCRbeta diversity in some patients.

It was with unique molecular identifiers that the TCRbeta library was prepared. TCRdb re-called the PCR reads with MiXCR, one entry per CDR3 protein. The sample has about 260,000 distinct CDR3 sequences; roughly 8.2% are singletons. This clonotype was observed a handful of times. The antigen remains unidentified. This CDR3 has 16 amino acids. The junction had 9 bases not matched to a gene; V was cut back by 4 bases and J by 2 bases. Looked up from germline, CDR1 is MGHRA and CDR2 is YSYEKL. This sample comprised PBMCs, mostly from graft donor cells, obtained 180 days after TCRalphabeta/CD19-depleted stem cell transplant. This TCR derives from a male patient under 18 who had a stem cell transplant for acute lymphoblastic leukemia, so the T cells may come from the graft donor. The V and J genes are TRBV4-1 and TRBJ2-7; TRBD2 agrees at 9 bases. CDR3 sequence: CASSPPGLALTYEQYF. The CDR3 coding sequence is TGCGCCAGCAGCCCACCGGGACTAGCTCTCACCTACGAGCAGTACTTC.